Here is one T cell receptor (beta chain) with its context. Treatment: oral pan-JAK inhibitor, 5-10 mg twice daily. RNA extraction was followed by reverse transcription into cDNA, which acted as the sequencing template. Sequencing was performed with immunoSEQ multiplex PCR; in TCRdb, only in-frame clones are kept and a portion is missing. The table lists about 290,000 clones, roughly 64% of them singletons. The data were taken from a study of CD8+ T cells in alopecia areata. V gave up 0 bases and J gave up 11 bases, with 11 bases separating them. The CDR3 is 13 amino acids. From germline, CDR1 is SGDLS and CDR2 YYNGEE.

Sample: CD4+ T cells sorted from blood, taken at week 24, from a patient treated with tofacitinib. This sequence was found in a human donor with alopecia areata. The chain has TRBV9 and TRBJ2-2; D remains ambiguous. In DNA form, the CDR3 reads TGTGCCAGCAGCGTAGATTACTCTTTTGAGCTGTTTTTT. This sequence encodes CASSVDYSFELFF.